The rows below give T cell receptor beta chains drawn from one sample of a study of T-cell reconstitution after alpha-beta-depleted transplantation in children. TCRdb reprocessed the PCR reads with MiXCR, giving one entry per CDR3 protein. Here the sample spans around 78,000 distinct CDR3 sequences, roughly 15% being singletons. Sample: PBMCs, mostly from graft donor cells, taken 180 days after TCRalphabeta/CD19-depleted stem cell transplant. The receptors shown here come from a male patient aged 2 to 9 who had a stem cell transplant for acute lymphoblastic leukemia, so the T cells may come from the graft donor. Each CDR3 is given with its conserved first and last residue. D genes are given only for firm matches. Where a row states a size, it is once, few, many or the class of an expanded clone; other rows omit it.

>TRBV20-1|TRBJ1-1|few|TRBD1
TGCAGTGCAGCCGGGACAGCGAACACTGAAGCTTTCTTT
CSAAGTANTEAFF
>TRBV5-6|TRBJ1-2|few|TRBD1
TGTGCCAGCAGCTGGGGACAGGGGGCTGGAGGCTACACCTTC
CASSWGQGAGGYTF
>TRBV19|TRBJ2-1|.|.
TGTGCCAGTATCCCGACTAGCAGGGGCCTTGGGGAGCAGTTCTTC
CASIPTSRGLGEQFF
>TRBV10-3|TRBJ1-2|.|TRBD1
TGTGCCATCAGCGAGTCGGGGGCAGGGGGAACGAATGGCTACACCTTC
CAISESGAGGTNGYTF
>TRBV9|TRBJ2-4|few|TRBD2
TGTGCCAGCAGCGCGCAGGCTAGCGGGGCCTTCCTTCAGTACTTC
CASSAQASGAFLQYF
>TRBV3-1|TRBJ2-2|.|TRBD2
TGTGCCAGCAGCCCTAGTACTAGCGGAGGGGTTCTGGTCACCGGGGAGCTGTTTTTT
CASSPSTSGGVLVTGELFF
>TRBV5-6|TRBJ2-7|many|.
TGTGCCAGCAGCTTGGGGGGGCCGAGTTACGAGCAGTACTTC
CASSLGGPSYEQYF
>TRBV24-1|TRBJ1-5|.|.
TGTGCCACCAGTGGTGGGGGGGTCAATCAGCCCCAGCATTTT
CATSGGGVNQPQHF
>TRBV20-1|TRBJ2-4|.|TRBD1
TGCAGTGCTCCGGGACAGGTGAACCTAGCCAAAAACATTCAGTACTTC
CSAPGQVNLAKNIQYF
>TRBV10-2|TRBJ2-3|.|.
TGCGCCAGCAGGACTAGAGCCTACACAGATACGCAGTATTTT
CASRTRAYTDTQYF
>TRBV12-3/TRBV12-4|TRBJ2-3|.|.
TGTGCCAGCAGTTCGGGGACGCAGTATTTT
CASSSGTQYF
>TRBV7-2|TRBJ2-3|few|.
TGTGCCAGCAGCTCCGGACCGGGAGATACGCAGTATTTT
CASSSGPGDTQYF
>TRBV27|TRBJ2-7|.|.
TGTGCCACCAGTCTTGGGACTCCAAGTTCCTACGAGCAGTACTTC
CATSLGTPSSYEQYF
>TRBV5-1|TRBJ2-5|many|TRBD1
TGCGCCAGCAGCGCCCCCATATATGACAGGGGAGTAGAGACCCAGTACTTC
CASSAPIYDRGVETQYF
>TRBV20-1|TRBJ1-2|few|TRBD1
TGCAGTGCTAGGGGGGGACAGCTCAACTATGGCTACACCTTC
CSARGGQLNYGYTF
>TRBV20-1|TRBJ2-5|many|.
TGCAGTGCCCCGACAGCCATCGGACTAGAGACCCAGTACTTC
CSAPTAIGLETQYF